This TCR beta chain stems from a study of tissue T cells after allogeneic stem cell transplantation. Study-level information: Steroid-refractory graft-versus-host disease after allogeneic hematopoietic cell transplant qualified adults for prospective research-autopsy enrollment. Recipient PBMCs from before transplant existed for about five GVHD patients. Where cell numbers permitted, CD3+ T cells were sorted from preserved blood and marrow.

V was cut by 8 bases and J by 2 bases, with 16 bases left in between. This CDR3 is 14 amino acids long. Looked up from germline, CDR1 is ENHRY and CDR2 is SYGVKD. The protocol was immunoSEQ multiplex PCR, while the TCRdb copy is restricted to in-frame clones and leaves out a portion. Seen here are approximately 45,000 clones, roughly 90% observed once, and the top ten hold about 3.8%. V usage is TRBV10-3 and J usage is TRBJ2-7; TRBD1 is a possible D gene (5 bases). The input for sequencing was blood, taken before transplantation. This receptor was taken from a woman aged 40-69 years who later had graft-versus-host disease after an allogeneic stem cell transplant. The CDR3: CAIGDLDIAYEQYF. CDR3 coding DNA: TGTGCCATCGGGGATTTGGACATTGCCTACGAGCAGTACTTC.